Given below is one TCR beta chain in context. Its specificity is not known. Both 60 Vbeta primers and 13 Jbeta primers went into the PCR. Only in-frame clones appear in the TCRdb table, and some are missing; sequencing was by immunoSEQ multiplex PCR. The table includes 75,000 to 95,000 clones, 70% to 85% detected once. Trimming stripped 2 bases from V and 7 bases from J, with 17 bases between. The CDR3 has 15 residues. The germline CDR1 and CDR2 sequences are MNHEY and SVGAGI. The sample originates from a study of cytomegalovirus exposure and HLA in healthy donors. Study-level findings and limits: The likely explanation for a cluster of highly shared sequence variants was sequencing artifact.

The chain uses TRBV6-5 and TRBJ1-2; a possible D gene is TRBD1 (5 bases). The source is a man between 18 and 35 years old in good health and CMV-seronegative. Sample: PBMCs. CDR3 in DNA: TGTGCCAGCAGTTACCGGCGGGACGGCCAAGGTGGCTACACCTTC. Translated, it gives CASSYRRDGQGGYTF.